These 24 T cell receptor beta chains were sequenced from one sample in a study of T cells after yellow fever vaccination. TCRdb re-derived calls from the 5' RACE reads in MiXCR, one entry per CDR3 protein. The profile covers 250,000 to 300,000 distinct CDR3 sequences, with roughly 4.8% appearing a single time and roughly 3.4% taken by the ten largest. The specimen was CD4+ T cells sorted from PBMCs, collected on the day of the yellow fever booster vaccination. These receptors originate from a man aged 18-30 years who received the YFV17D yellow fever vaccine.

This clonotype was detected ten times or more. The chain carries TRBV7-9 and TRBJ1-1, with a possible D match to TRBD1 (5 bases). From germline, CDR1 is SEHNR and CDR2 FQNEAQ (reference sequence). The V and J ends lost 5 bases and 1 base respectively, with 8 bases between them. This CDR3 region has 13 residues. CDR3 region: CASSRDGNTEAFF. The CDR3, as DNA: TGTGCCAGCAGCCGGGACGGGAACACTGAAGCTTTCTTT.

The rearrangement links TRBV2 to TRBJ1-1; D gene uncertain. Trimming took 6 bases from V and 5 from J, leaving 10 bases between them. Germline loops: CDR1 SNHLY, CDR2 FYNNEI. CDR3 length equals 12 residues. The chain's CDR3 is CASRARWTEAFF. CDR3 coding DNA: TGTGCCAGCAGGGCCAGATGGACTGAAGCTTTCTTT.

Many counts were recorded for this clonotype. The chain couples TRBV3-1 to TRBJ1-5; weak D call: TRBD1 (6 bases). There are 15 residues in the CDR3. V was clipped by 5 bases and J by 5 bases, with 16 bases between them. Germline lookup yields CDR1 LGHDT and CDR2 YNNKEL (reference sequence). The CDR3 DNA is TGTGCCAGCAGCTGGGGGTCGGGGGGCGATCAGCCCCAGCATTTT. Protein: CASSWGSGGDQPQHF.

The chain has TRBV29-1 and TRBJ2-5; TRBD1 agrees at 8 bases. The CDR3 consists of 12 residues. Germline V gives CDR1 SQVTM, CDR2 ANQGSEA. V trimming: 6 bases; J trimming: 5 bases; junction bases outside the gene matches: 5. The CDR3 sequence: CSVQGVLETQYF. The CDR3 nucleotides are TGCAGCGTACAGGGGGTCTTGGAGACCCAGTACTTC.

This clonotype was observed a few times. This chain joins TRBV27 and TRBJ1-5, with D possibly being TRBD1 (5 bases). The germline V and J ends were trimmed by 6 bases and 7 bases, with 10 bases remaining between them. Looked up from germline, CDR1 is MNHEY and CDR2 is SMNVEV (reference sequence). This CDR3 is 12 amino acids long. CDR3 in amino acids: CASRDQGQPQHF. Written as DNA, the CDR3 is TGTGCCAGCAGGGATCAGGGCCAGCCCCAGCATTTT.

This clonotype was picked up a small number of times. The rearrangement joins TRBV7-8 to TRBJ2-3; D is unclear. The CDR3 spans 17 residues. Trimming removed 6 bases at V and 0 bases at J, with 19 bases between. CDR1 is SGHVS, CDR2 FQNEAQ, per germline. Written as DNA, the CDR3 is TGTGCCAGCAGTCCCCCGGAGCTACTAACTAGCACAGATACGCAGTATTTT. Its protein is CASSPPELLTSTDTQYF.

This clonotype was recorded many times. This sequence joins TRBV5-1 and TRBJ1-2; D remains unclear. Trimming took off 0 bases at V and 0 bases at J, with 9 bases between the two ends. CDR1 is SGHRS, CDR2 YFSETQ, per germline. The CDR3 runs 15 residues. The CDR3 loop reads CASSLGTPTNYGYTF. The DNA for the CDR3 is TGCGCCAGCAGCTTGGGCACACCTACTAACTATGGCTACACCTTC.

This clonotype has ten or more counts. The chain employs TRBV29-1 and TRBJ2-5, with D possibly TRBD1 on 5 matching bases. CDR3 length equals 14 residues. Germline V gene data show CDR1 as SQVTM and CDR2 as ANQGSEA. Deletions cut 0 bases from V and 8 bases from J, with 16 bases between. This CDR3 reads CSVEDLQGRETQYF. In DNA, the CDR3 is TGCAGCGTTGAAGATCTTCAGGGTAGGGAAACCCAGTACTTC.

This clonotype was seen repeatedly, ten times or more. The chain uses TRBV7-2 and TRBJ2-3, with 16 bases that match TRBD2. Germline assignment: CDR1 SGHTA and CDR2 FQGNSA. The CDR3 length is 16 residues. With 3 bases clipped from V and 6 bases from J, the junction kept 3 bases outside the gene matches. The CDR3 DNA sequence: TGTGCCAGCAGCTTGGGACTAGCGGGGGGGCGCGATACGCAGTATTTT. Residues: CASSLGLAGGRDTQYF.

CDR3 loop: CSARTGRRETQYF. CDR3 DNA sequence: TGCAGTGCTAGAACAGGGAGGCGGGAGACCCAGTACTTC. The chain carries TRBV20-1 and TRBJ2-5; TRBD1 or TRBD2 may be the D gene (6 bases each). CDR3 length: 13 residues. The germline V gene has CDR1 DFQATT and CDR2 SNEGSKA (reference sequence). Trimming stripped 2 bases from V and 5 bases from J, with 12 bases between.

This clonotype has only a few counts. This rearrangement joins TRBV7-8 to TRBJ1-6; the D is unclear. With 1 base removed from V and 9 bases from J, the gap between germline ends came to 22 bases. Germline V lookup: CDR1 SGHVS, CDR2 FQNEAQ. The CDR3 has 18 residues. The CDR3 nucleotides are TGTGCCAGCAGCTTAGTTTACGTTAGCGGCGTAAGCACTTCACCCCTCCACTTT. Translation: CASSLVYVSGVSTSPLHF.

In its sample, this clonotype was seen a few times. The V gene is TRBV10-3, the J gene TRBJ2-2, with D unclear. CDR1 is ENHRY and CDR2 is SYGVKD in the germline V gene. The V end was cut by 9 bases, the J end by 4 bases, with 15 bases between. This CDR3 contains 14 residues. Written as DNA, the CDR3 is TGTGCCATAGGCTCCCTGGGCGGCACCGGGGAGCTGTTTTTT. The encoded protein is CAIGSLGGTGELFF.

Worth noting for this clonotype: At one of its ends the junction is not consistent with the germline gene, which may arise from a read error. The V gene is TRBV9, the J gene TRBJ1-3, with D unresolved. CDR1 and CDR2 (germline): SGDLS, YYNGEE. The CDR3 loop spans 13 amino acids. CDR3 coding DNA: TGTGCCAGCGGCGTACCAGCTGGAAACACCATATATTTT. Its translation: CASGVPAGNTIYF. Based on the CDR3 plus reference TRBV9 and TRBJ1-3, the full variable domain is DSGVTQTPKHLITATGQRVTLRCSPRSGDLSVYWYQQSLDQGLQFLIQYYNGEERAKGNILERFSAQQFPDLHSELNLSSLELGDSALYFCASGVPAGNTIYFGEGSWLTVV.

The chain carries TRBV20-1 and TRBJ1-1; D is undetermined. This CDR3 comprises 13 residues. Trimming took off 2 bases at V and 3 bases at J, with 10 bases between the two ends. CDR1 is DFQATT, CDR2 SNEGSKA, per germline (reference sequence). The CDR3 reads CSARNNLYTEAFF. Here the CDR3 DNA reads TGCAGTGCTAGAAACAACCTTTACACTGAAGCTTTCTTT.

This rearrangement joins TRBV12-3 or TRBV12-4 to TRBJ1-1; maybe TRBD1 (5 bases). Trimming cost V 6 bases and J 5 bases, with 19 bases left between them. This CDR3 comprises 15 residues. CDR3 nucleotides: TGTGCCAGCAGCCGAAGCAGGGCCGTTGGGACTGAAGCTTTCTTT. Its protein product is CASSRSRAVGTEAFF.

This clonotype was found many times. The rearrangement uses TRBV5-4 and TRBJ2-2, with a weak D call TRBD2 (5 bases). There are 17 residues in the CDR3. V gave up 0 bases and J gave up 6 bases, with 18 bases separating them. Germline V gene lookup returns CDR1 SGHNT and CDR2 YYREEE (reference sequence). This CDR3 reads CASSLVSGIVVSGELFF. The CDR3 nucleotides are TGTGCCAGCAGCTTGGTCTCGGGGATCGTAGTTTCCGGGGAGCTGTTTTTT.

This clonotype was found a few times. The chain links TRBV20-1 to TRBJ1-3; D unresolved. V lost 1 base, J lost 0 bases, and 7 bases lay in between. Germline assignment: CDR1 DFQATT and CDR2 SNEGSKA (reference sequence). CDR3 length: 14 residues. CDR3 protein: CSARGGNSGNTIYF. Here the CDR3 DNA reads TGCAGTGCTAGAGGGGGAAACTCTGGAAACACCATATATTTT.

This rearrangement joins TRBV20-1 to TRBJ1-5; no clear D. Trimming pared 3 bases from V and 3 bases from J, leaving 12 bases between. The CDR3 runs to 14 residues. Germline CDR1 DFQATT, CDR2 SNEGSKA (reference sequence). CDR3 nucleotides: TGCAGTGCTAGTATCCCCGGAGACAATCAGCCCCAGCATTTT. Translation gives CSASIPGDNQPQHF.

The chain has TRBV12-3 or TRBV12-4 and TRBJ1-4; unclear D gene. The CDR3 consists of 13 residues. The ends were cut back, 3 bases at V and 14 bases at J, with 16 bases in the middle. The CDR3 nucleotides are TGTGCCAGCAGTTTCGGTCGTAGCAGTGGGCTGTTTTTT. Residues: CASSFGRSSGLFF.

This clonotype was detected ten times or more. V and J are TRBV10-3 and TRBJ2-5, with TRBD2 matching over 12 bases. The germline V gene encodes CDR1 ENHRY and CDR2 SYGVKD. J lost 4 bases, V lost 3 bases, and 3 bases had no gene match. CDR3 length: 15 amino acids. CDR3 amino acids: CAISEETSGGETQYF. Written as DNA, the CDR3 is TGTGCCATCAGTGAAGAGACTAGCGGGGGAGAGACCCAGTACTTC.

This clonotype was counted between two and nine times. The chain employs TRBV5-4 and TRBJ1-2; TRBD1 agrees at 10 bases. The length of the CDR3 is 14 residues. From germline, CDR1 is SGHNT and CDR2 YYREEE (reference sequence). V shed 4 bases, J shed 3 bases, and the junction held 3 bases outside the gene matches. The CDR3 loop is CASSRTGGDYGYTF. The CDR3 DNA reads TGTGCCAGCAGCCGGACAGGGGGAGACTATGGCTACACCTTC.

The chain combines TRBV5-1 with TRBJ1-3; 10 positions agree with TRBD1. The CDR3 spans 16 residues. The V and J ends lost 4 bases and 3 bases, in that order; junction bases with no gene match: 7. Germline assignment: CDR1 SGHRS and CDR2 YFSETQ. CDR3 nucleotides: TGCGCCAGCAGCGCAATGACAGGGGGCGGTGGAAACACCATATATTTT. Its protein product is CASSAMTGGGGNTIYF.

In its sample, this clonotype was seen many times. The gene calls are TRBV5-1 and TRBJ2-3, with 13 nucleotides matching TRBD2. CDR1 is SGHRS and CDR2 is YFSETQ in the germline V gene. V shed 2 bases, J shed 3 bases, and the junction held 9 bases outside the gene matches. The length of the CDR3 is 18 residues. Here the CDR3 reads CASSFTSGGAGVTDTQYF. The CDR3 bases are TGCGCCAGCAGCTTTACTAGCGGGGGGGCCGGGGTTACAGATACGCAGTATTTT.

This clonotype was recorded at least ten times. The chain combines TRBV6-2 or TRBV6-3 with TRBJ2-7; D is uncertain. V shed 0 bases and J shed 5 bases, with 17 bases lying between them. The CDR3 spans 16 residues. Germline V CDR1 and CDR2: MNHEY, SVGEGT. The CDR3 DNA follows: TGTGCCAGCAGTTACTCGGTTGTTGGCATCCTCCACGAGCAGTACTTC. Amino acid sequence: CASSYSVVGILHEQYF.